This paragraph reports one T cell receptor (beta chain). Its antigen target is currently unknown. No much larger clonotype is one base removed from it; base qualities were not supplied. This record comes from a study of blood T cell repertoires in COVID-19 (dated by TCRdb to 2020 to 2022). Some background on the complete study: Samples covering the acute and convalescent phases of COVID-19 were provided by collaborators in the United States, Italy and Spain. The samples were drawn from the first 160 participants of the ongoing ImmuneRACE study and from 1,254 subjects provided by 6 global collaborators. Sample metadata almost always included a de-identified subject ID, COVID-19 status, age in years and sex. Deeply sampled blood TCRbeta repertoires from subjects exposed to, actively infected with, or recovered from COVID-19 were included in the dataset. The repertoires were made available in a free public database intended to serve as a resource for research on the immune response to SARS-CoV-2. Where available, HLA class I and class II types were taken from metadata supplied by the sample provider and were not determined by assay-based typing. The material from the prospective study consisted of cDNA or gDNA derived from T cells, B-cell-depleted T cells, or PBMCs.

The collaborating institutions used their own protocols to collect whole blood in K2EDTA tubes. Collaborator samples were shipped for TCRbeta analysis as frozen whole blood, isolated PBMCs, or DNA extracted from either sample type. Study-wide findings and limitations: How much clinical and demographic metadata was included differed by source and by participant, and the metadata was provided uncurated.

Counted from cysteine to phenylalanine, this CDR3 has 17 amino acids. The CDR3 DNA has 51 bases and is translated from base 1. Clipping removes 5 bases from V and 4 bases from J, with 12 as the unmatched junction base count. The germline V gene supplies CDR1 MRHNA and CDR2 SNTAGT. The immunoSEQ Assay, a bias-controlled multiplex PCR, was used to amplify TCRbeta CDR3 regions from genomic DNA. For the original study's pipeline: The number of nucleated cells in each sample was estimated by amplification of reference gene primers within the assay. To quantify the absolute abundance of each unique TCRbeta CDR3 rearrangement, sequence reads were collapsed and filtered. For each sample, productive Simpson clonality was calculated as the square root of Simpson's diversity index across productive rearrangements. Here the immuneACCESS table is served through TCRdb, limited to in-frame sequences with V and J called. Missing clones are a known gap in these copies; in checked studies unresolved V genes cover under half, and the rest lacks a known reason. The DNA gave D and trimming, while V, J and clone size come from that table. Within this sample are about 87,000 clones, with 88% of them counted one time only. 11% of the sample is held by the ten biggest clonotypes.

The rearranged segments are TRBV6-4 and TRBJ2-1, and TRBD1 aligns with 9 junction nucleotides. This receptor was taken from an elderly man with acute or convalescent COVID-19. The sample comprised peripheral blood. The nucleotide sequence reads TGTGCCAGCAGTCGATCACCGGGACAGGGACCTTACAATGAGCAGTTCTTC. The resulting protein is CASSRSPGQGPYNEQFF.